The clone carrying this T cell receptor (beta chain) has only one observation. Its specificity is not known. The V end lost 6 bases, the J end lost 2 bases, and 14 bases lay between the germline ends. This CDR3 spans 14 amino acids. Germline lookup yields CDR1 LNHDA and CDR2 SQIVND (reference sequence). Generated by immunoSEQ multiplex PCR, the TCRdb table keeps only in-frame clones and is missing some. The sample carries approximately 82,000 clones, 85% to 95% recorded once. The record originates from a study of graft-versus-host responses after intestinal transplantation. Study-level points and caveats: Ileal or blood samples showed some GvH clones first, and such clones were also found in recipient marrow. The study associated peak circulating GvH clone levels with early post-transplant HvG declines.

The gene calls are TRBV19 and TRBJ2-7; a weak D match, TRBD1 (6 bases). The sequences come from unstimulated CD8+ T cells sorted from spleen or lymph node cells, collected before transplant. The TCR originated in a human donor who was the organ donor for an intestinal transplant. In DNA form, the CDR3 reads TGTGCCAGTAGGACGGCAGGGGCTACCTACGAGCAGTACTTC. Amino acids: CASRTAGATYEQYF.